This T cell receptor (beta chain) originates from a study of T cells after yellow fever vaccination. The germline V gene encodes CDR1 MNHNS and CDR2 SASEGT. The CDR3 covers 13 residues. The V end was cut by 7 bases, the J end by 3 bases, with 12 bases between. This clonotype showed up many times. Its antigen is unknown. Overall study findings and caveats: Clones that expanded after primary vaccination mostly reappeared after the booster (just over 95% CD4, about 89% CD8). Some clonotypes, a small share, were shared between CD4 and CD8 compartments.

Each CDR3 protein is one row after TCRdb ran MiXCR on the 5' RACE reads. The sample carries 100,000 to 150,000 distinct CDR3 sequences, under 8% recorded once. The sequence came from a man in his late teens or twenties who received the YFV17D yellow fever vaccine. Sequencing was performed on CD4+ T cells sorted from PBMCs, taken less than 11 days after the first yellow fever vaccination. The chain combines TRBV6-1 with TRBJ1-1, with D maybe TRBD1 (5 bases). In DNA, the CDR3 is TGTGCCAGCACCAAGCAGGGATACACTGAAGCTTTCTTT. This gives the protein CASTKQGYTEAFF.